Shown below are 25 T cell receptor beta chains from a single sample sequenced in a study of blood T cells in healthy people across ages. Using a J-beta primer mix together with a sample-barcoded 5' primer, a second PCR was run for 7 to 11 cycles. One entry per CDR3 protein results from TCRdb running MiXCR on the 5' RACE reads. Of 600,000 to 650,000 distinct CDR3 sequences in the sample, 58% were seen once. The specimen was blood. The receptors come from a man between 60 and 75 years old in good health.

The CDR3 DNA sequence: TGTGCCATCAGTGAGTCAAGACAGGGAGGATTCTATGGCTACACCTTC. It codes for CAISESRQGGFYGYTF. V usage is TRBV10-3 and J usage is TRBJ1-2; TRBD1 aligns across 7 bases. Germline values: CDR1 ENHRY, CDR2 SYGVKD. V was pared by 0 bases and J by 4 bases, with 8 bases of the junction left unmatched. The CDR3 sequence is 16 residues long.

The chain couples TRBV4-2 to TRBJ2-1, with TRBD2 matching 13 bases. The germline CDR1 and CDR2 sequences are LGHNA and YNFKEQ. This CDR3 has 21 amino acids. V gave up 2 bases and J gave up 0 bases; unmatched junction bases: 13. CDR3 in DNA: TGTGCCAGCAGCCAACAATTCGGACTAGCGGGGGAAAGGAGCTCCTACAATGAGCAGTTCTTC. Translated, it gives CASSQQFGLAGERSSYNEQFF.

V and J are TRBV3-1 and TRBJ1-2, with TRBD1 matching over 7 bases. The CDR3 runs to 16 residues. Germline CDR1 is LGHDT and CDR2 is YNNKEL (reference sequence). The junction had 16 bases not matched to a gene; V was cut back by 5 bases and J by 7 bases. The CDR3 loop reads CASSFRTGSDYGGYTF. In DNA form, the CDR3 reads TGTGCCAGCAGCTTCCGGACAGGATCTGACTATGGTGGCTACACCTTC.

The chain carries TRBV29-1 and TRBJ2-5, with 10 bases matching TRBD2. Per the germline V gene, CDR1 is SQVTM and CDR2 is ANQGSEA. The V and J ends lost 0 bases and 1 base, in that order; junction bases with no gene match: 11. The CDR3 covers 18 residues. This chain's CDR3 is CSVEDRASGGLGQETQYF. DNA of the CDR3: TGCAGCGTTGAAGATCGGGCTAGCGGGGGTTTGGGCCAAGAGACCCAGTACTTC.

The rearrangement joins TRBV20-1 to TRBJ2-1, with 11 bases aligning to TRBD2. V shed 2 bases and J 7 bases; nucleotides not matched to a gene: 10. Germline CDR1 is DFQATT and CDR2 is SNEGSKA (reference sequence). This CDR3 has 16 residues. The CDR3 region has the DNA TGCAGTGCTAGATTTATAGCGGGGGGGCCTTTGAATGAGCAGTTCTTC. Its translation: CSARFIAGGPLNEQFF.

Only a few counts were recorded for this clonotype. This chain links TRBV10-3 with TRBJ2-7; no definite D call. V lost 3 bases to trimming and J lost 9 bases, with 15 bases between them. This CDR3 spans 13 amino acids. Germline CDR1 reads ENHRY; CDR2 reads SYGVKD. The CDR3 DNA follows: TGTGCCATCAGTGAAGGGCCGGATTCGCGGCAGTACTTC. As protein: CAISEGPDSRQYF.

This clonotype occurred a few times. This chain connects TRBV12-3 or TRBV12-4 to TRBJ2-5, with D unclear. Trimming left V 5 bases short and J 0 bases short, with 7 bases between. The CDR3 totals 13 residues. This CDR3 is CASSVRHQETQYF. The CDR3 region has the DNA TGTGCCAGCAGTGTAAGGCACCAAGAGACCCAGTACTTC.

There are a few counts of this clonotype. V and J are TRBV10-3 and TRBJ2-7; D not certain. CDR3 length: 13 amino acids. The V and J ends lost 2 bases and 2 bases respectively, with 7 bases between them. Per germline, CDR1 ENHRY and CDR2 SYGVKD. CDR3 loop: CAISEGITYEQYF. In DNA, the CDR3 is TGTGCCATCAGTGAGGGAATCACCTACGAGCAGTACTTC.

The chain joins TRBV3-1 to TRBJ2-3, with 11 bases identical to TRBD2. The V gene's germline CDR1 is LGHDT and CDR2 YNNKEL (reference sequence). Germline trimming cut 2 bases from V and 5 bases from J; bases unmatched to any gene: 6. This CDR3 contains 16 residues. CDR3 DNA sequence: TGTGCCAGCAGCCAACAGGCAACTAGCGGGGGAGATACGCAGTATTTT. Translated: CASSQQATSGGDTQYF.

This clonotype was detected a few times. This sequence joins TRBV4-2 and TRBJ2-1; no clear D. The V end lost 4 bases, the J end lost 14 bases, and 3 bases lay between the germline ends. The CDR3 covers 8 residues. Germline values: CDR1 LGHNA, CDR2 YNFKEQ. The CDR3 DNA reads as TGTGCCAGCAGCCCCAAGTTCTTC. Amino acids: CASSPKFF.

This clonotype was found many times. This sequence joins TRBV5-1 and TRBJ2-7; 8 bases fit TRBD1. Germline CDR1 and CDR2: SGHRS and YFSETQ. With 2 bases clipped from V and 2 bases from J, the junction kept 0 bases outside the gene matches. The length of the CDR3 is 13 residues. CDR3 nucleotide sequence: TGCGCCAGCAGCTTACAGGGGGCCTACGAGCAGTACTTC. This encodes CASSLQGAYEQYF.

In the case of this clonotype: A read error may account for a junction end that differs from germline. J is TRBJ2-1 and V is TRBV27, with unresolved D. The CDR3 runs to 16 residues. CDR1 is MNHEY, CDR2 SMNVEV, per germline (reference sequence). The CDR3 reads CASSPPSVGSYNEHFF. The CDR3 bases are TGTGCCAGCAGTCCCCCTTCGGTGGGCTCCTACAATGAGCATTTCTTC.

This clonotype was observed once. V usage is TRBV11-2 and J usage is TRBJ2-4; D is possibly TRBD1 or TRBD2 (5 bases each). The germline CDR1 and CDR2 sequences are SGHAT and FQNNGV. The ends were cut back, 8 bases at V and 1 base at J, with 18 bases in the middle. The CDR3 runs 16 residues. DNA of the CDR3: TGTGCCAGCGGGCTCGGGGACGGTGGGGCCAAAAACATTCAGTACTTC. It codes for CASGLGDGGAKNIQYF. Looking up the rest from reference TRBV11-2 and TRBJ2-4 gives the full variable domain: EAGVAQSPRYKIIEKRQSVAFWCNPISGHATLYWYQQILGQGPKLLIQFQNNGVVDDSQLPKDRFSAERLKGVDSTLKIQPAKLEDSAVYLCASGLGDGGAKNIQYFGAGTRLSVL.

The V and J genes are TRBV7-8 and TRBJ1-2; tentatively, D is TRBD1 (5 bases). Germline lookup yields CDR1 SGHVS and CDR2 FQNEAQ. V lost 1 base and J 3 bases, leaving 12 bases between the germline ends. The CDR3 is 15 amino acids. The CDR3 nucleotides read TGTGCCAGCAGCTTAGAATCCAGGGAATACTATGGCTACACCTTC. It yields the protein CASSLESREYYGYTF. The variable domain in full, with the rest retrieved from reference TRBV7-8 and TRBJ1-2, is GAGVSQSPRYKVAKRGQDVALRCDPISGHVSLFWYQQALGQGPEFLTYFQNEAQLDKSGLPSDRFFAERPEGSVSTLKIQRTQQEDSAVYLCASSLESREYYGYTFGSGTRLTVV.

There are a few counts of this clonotype. J is TRBJ2-5 and V is TRBV6-6; D may be TRBD2 (7 bases). From germline, CDR1 is MNHNY and CDR2 SVGAGI (reference sequence). The CDR3 contains 13 residues. V was clipped by 5 bases and J by 11 bases, with 18 bases between them. CDR3 sequence (DNA): TGTGCCAGCAGTGTCCGGGGGGCCTGGGAGCAGTACTTC. This codes for CASSVRGAWEQYF.

CDR3 amino acids: CSARAHSSPQGSSYNEQFF. CDR3 DNA sequence: TGCAGTGCTAGAGCCCACTCCTCACCTCAGGGGAGCTCCTACAATGAGCAGTTCTTC. The chain combines TRBV20-1 with TRBJ2-1, with a tentative D call TRBD1 (6 bases). Trimming pared 1 base from V and 0 bases from J, leaving 22 bases between. The CDR3 is made up of 19 amino acids. CDR1 is DFQATT and CDR2 is SNEGSKA in the germline V gene (reference sequence).

The chain joins TRBV5-1 to TRBJ2-3, with 7 bases aligning to TRBD1. CDR1 and CDR2 from the germline V gene are SGHRS and YFSETQ. This CDR3 spans 16 amino acids. V lost 3 bases and J lost 5; bases outside the gene matches: 12. This chain's CDR3 is CASSSQGTAVGDTQYF. The CDR3 region has the DNA TGCGCCAGCAGCTCCCAGGGGACAGCGGTGGGAGATACGCAGTATTTT.

The rearrangement joins TRBV6-5 to TRBJ1-1; D might be TRBD1 (6 bases). Trimming took 7 bases from V and 1 from J, leaving 16 bases between them. In germline, CDR1 is MNHEY, CDR2 SVGAGI. The CDR3 runs to 15 residues. The CDR3 DNA sequence: TGTGCCAGCAACGACAGGTCAGACTGGAACACTGAAGCTTTCTTT. It codes for CASNDRSDWNTEAFF.

The J gene is TRBJ1-6, the V gene TRBV20-1; D is unresolved. Germline values: CDR1 DFQATT, CDR2 SNEGSKA (reference sequence). V was clipped by 5 bases and J by 6 bases, with 11 bases between them. This CDR3 comprises 13 residues. The CDR3 loop is CSAHETVNSPLHF. The CDR3 DNA reads TGCAGTGCTCACGAAACAGTTAATTCACCCCTCCACTTT.

The rearrangement links TRBV6-5 to TRBJ2-7; D unclear. Germline V gene data show CDR1 as MNHEY and CDR2 as SVGAGI. This CDR3 region has 12 residues. V gave up 4 bases and J gave up 7 bases, with 11 bases separating them. As DNA, the CDR3 is TGTGCCAGCAGTTCCCGAACTCGGGAGCAGTACTTC. Translating gives CASSSRTREQYF.

There are a few counts of this clonotype. J is TRBJ2-1 and V is TRBV18, with 8 bases matching TRBD1. This CDR3 spans 13 amino acids. CDR1 is KGHSH, CDR2 LQKENI, per germline. The junction had 11 bases not matched to a gene; V was cut back by 6 bases and J by 13 bases. CDR3 bases: TGTGCCAGCTCTCCCTCCGAACAGGGGGAACAGTTCTTC. This encodes CASSPSEQGEQFF.

The V call is TRBV7-9, the J call TRBJ2-1; TRBD1 is a possible D gene (8 bases). CDR1 SEHNR and CDR2 FQNEAQ come from the germline V gene (reference sequence). The ends were cut back, 7 bases at V and 10 bases at J, with 20 bases in the middle. The CDR3 is 14 residues long. Here the CDR3 reads CASIRSGTGGEQFF. CDR3 DNA: TGTGCCAGCATCCGAAGCGGGACAGGAGGCGAGCAGTTCTTC.

V and J are TRBV4-1 and TRBJ2-5; weak D call: TRBD2 (5 bases). Trimming shortened V by 2 bases and J by 11 bases, and 12 bases separated the two germline ends. The CDR3 has 12 amino acids. Per the germline V gene, CDR1 is MGHRA and CDR2 is YSYEKL. In nucleotides, the CDR3 is TGCGCCAGCAGCCAACTACTAGGAGCGCAGTACTTC. Protein sequence: CASSQLLGAQYF.

For this clonotype: A read error may account for a junction end that differs from germline. The V and J genes are TRBV3-1 and TRBJ2-7, with 9 bases identical to TRBD2. Germline CDR1 LGHDT, CDR2 YNNKEL (reference sequence). The CDR3 runs 14 residues. The CDR3 region is CVSSLAGGPYEQYF. Written as DNA, the CDR3 is TGTGTCAGCAGCTTGGCGGGGGGGCCCTACGAGCAGTACTTC.

This chain connects TRBV11-2 to TRBJ2-1; no definite D call. The V gene lost 0 bases and the J gene lost 5 bases, with 5 bases spanning the gap. There are 13 residues in the CDR3. Germline CDR1 and CDR2: SGHAT and FQNNGV. In DNA form, the CDR3 reads TGTGCCAGCAGCTTAGATCTCAACAATGAGCAGTTCTTC. Translation gives CASSLDLNNEQFF. The complete variable domain, with remaining parts taken from reference TRBV11-2 and TRBJ2-1, reads EAGVAQSPRYKIIEKRQSVAFWCNPISGHATLYWYQQILGQGPKLLIQFQNNGVVDDSQLPKDRFSAERLKGVDSTLKIQPAKLEDSAVYLCASSLDLNNEQFFGPGTRLTVL.